This T cell receptor beta chain was obtained from a study of blood T cell repertoires in COVID-19. Study overall: There were acute and convalescent COVID-19 samples, and they came from the United States, Italy and Spain. PBMCs, B-cell-depleted T cells, or T cells provided the cDNA or gDNA that made up the material.

Original methodology: Reference gene primers were amplified, and this amplification served to estimate nucleated cell counts. TCRdb keeps only in-frame clones here, not all; method: immunoSEQ multiplex PCR. The DNA gave D and trimming, while V, J and clone size come from that table. The sample has over 90,000 clones; 84% are singletons. Sequenced sample: peripheral blood. The clonotype was recovered from a man in his forties with active or convalescent COVID-19.

In DNA, the CDR3 is TGCGCCAGCAGCCAAGACCAGTCTCCTAGACCCACAGATACGCAGTATTTT. Translation gives CASSQDQSPRPTDTQYF. The rearrangement links TRBV4-1 to TRBJ2-3; D unresolved. The CDR3 totals 17 residues. Germline CDR1 is MGHRA and CDR2 is YSYEKL. Trimming left V 0 bases short and J 2 bases short, with 15 bases between.